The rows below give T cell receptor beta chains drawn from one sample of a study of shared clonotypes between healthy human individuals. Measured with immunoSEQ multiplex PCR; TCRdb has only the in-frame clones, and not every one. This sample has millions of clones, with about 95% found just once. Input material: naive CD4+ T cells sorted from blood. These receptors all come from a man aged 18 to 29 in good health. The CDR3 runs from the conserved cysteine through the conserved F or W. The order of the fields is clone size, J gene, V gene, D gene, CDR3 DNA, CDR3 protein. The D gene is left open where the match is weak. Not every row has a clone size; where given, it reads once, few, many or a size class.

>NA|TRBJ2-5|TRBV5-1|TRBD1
TGCGCCAGCAGCTCGGGACAGGTTGGGGAGACCCAGTACTTC
CASSSGQVGETQYF
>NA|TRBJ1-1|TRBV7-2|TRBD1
TGTGCCAGCAGCGCACAGGGGGGGAACACTGAAGCTTTCTTT
CASSAQGGNTEAFF
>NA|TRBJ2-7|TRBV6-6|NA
TGTGCCAGCAGTTACTCCGGGATGACCTACGAGCAGTACTTC
CASSYSGMTYEQYF
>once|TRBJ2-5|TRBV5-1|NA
TGCGCCAGCAGCTTGCTCCTTGCTAGTAATAGGGAGACCCAGTACTTC
CASSLLLASNRETQYF
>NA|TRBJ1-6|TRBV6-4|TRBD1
TGTGCCAGCAGTGACTCGAACAGGGGTTCACCCCTCCACTTT
CASSDSNRGSPLHF
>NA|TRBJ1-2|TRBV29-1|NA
TGCAGCGTTGAGGCCAGGGTGGTTAGCTATGGCTACACCTTC
CSVEARVVSYGYTF
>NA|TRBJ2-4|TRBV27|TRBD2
TGTGCCAGCACCGGACGAGAGCCGGGAGGGCCCTTTCAAAACATTCAGTACTTC
CASTGREPGGPFQNIQYF
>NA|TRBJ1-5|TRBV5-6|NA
TGTGCCAGCAGCTTGGCTGGGGCCGCGGATCAGCCCCAGCATTTT
CASSLAGAADQPQHF
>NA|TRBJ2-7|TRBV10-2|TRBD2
TGCGCCAGCCAGAGCGGGAGGGTCTCCTACGAGCAGTACTTC
CASQSGRVSYEQYF
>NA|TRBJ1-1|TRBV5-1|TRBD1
TGCGCCAGCAGCGACCAGACAGGGGGTAACACTGAAGCTTTCTTT
CASSDQTGGNTEAFF
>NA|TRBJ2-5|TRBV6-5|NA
TGTGCCAGCAGTTACGGGACCCTACAAGAGACCCAGTACTTC
CASSYGTLQETQYF
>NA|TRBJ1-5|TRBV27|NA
TGTGCCAGCAGTTTATCAGGGCGGAGCAATCAGCCCCAGCATTTT
CASSLSGRSNQPQHF
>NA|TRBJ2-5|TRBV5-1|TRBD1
TGCGCCAGCAGCTTGGGGACAGGCGGAGCGGAGACCCAGTACTTC
CASSLGTGGAETQYF
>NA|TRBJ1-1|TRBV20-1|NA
TGCAGTGCAACTATGAACACTGAAGCTTTCTTT
CSATMNTEAFF
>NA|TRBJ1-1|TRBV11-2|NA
TGTGCCAGCAGCACTACAGGGAACACTGAAGCTTTCTTT
CASSTTGNTEAFF
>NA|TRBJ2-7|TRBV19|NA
TGTGCCAGTAGTATTCAGGGGGGGAACTACGAGCAGTACTTC
CASSIQGGNYEQYF
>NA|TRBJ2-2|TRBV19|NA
TGTGCCAGTAGCCTGAACGGAGACACCGGGGAGCTGTTTTTT
CASSLNGDTGELFF
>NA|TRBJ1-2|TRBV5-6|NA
TGTGCCAGCAGCCATGACAGAGCTAACTATGGCTACACCTTC
CASSHDRANYGYTF
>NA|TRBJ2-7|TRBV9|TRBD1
TGTGCCAGCAGCGTAGTAGGGACAGGGGGCGAGCAGTACTTC
CASSVVGTGGEQYF
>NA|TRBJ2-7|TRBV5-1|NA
TGCGCCAGCAGCTTGGAAGCAGGGAAAACCTACGAGCAGTACTTC
CASSLEAGKTYEQYF
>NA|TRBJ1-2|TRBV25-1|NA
TGTGCCAGCAGTGAATATGGCAGGTCATCATCTAACTATGGCTACACCTTC
CASSEYGRSSSNYGYTF
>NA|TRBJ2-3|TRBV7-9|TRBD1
TGTGCCAGCAGCTTAGAGGGACAGGGGGCAAATACGCAGTATTTT
CASSLEGQGANTQYF
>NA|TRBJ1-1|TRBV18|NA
TGTGCCAGCTCACCACCGAAAAATTACAGCCCTTCCCTGAGAAACACTGAAGCTTTCTTT
CASSPPKNYSPSLRNTEAFF
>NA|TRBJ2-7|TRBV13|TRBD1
TGTGCCAGCAGCCCCAGGGACAGGGAACGCGAGCAGTACTTC
CASSPRDREREQYF
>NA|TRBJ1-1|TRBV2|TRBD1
TGTGCCAGTTCCACAGGGGGCACTGAAGCTTTCTTT
CASSTGGTEAFF
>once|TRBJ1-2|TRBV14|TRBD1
TGTGCCAGCAGCCCAACCATAGGGACAGGACCCACCTTC
CASSPTIGTGPTF
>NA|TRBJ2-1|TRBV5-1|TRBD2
TGCGCCAGCGCCATATTTAGCGGGCTAACCAATGAGCAGTTCTTC
CASAIFSGLTNEQFF
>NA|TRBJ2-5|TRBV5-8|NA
TGTGCCAGCAGCTTGGATGCCAGCAGGGGCAAAGAGACCCAGTACTTC
CASSLDASRGKETQYF
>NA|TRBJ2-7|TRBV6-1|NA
TGTGCCAGCAGCCGGGACATCGACTCCTACGAGCAGTACTTC
CASSRDIDSYEQYF
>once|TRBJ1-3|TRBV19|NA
TGTGCCAGTAGTACATCTGGAAACACCATATATTTT
CASSTSGNTIYF
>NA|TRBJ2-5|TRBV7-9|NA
TGTGCCAGCAGCCCAGGGAAGCTAAGCGGCCCAGAGACCCAGTACTTC
CASSPGKLSGPETQYF
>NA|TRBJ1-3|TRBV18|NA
TGTGCCAGCTCCCCGGAAGGCTTGGCTGGAAACACCATATATTTT
CASSPEGLAGNTIYF
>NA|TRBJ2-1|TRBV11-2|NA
TGTGCCAGCATCACCATTGACGCAGCCCAAAATGAGCAGTTCTTC
CASITIDAAQNEQFF
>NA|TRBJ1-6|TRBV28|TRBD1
TGTGCCAGCAGTCCAGGACAGGGAGGAGCCCTCCACTTT
CASSPGQGGALHF
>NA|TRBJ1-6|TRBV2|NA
TGTGCCAGCAGCAGGGAGTCTGCTGGATCACCCCTCCACTTT
CASSRESAGSPLHF
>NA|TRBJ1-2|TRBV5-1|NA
TGCGCCAGCAGCTTGGTCCAAGGGGACTTCGGTGGCTACACCTTC
CASSLVQGDFGGYTF
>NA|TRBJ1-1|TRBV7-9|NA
TGTGCCAGCAGCTTAGTGGAACGATGGGGTAGTGGCACTGAAGCTTTCTTT
CASSLVERWGSGTEAFF
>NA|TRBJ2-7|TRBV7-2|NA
TGTGCCAGCAGCTTTAGGCCCGGGACGCAAACCTACGAGCAGTACTTC
CASSFRPGTQTYEQYF
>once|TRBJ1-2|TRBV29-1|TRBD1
TGCAGCGTACAGGGGCTTAATGGCTACACCTTC
CSVQGLNGYTF
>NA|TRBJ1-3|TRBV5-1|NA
TGCGCCAGCAGCTTGCGGGGGCCCGAAAACACCATATATTTT
CASSLRGPENTIYF
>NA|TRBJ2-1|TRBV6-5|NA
TGTGCCAGCAGTAGAAGGGACTTCTACAATGAGCAGTTCTTC
CASSRRDFYNEQFF
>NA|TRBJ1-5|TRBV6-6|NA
TGTGCCAGCACAGGGTTATTCAATCAGCCCCAGCATTTT
CASTGLFNQPQHF
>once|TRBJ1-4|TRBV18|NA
TGTGCCAGCTCACCAGGGGCCCGTAATGAAAAACTGTTTTTT
CASSPGARNEKLFF
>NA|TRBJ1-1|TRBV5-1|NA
TGCGCCAGCACCGCTGAAATGAACACTGAAGCTTTCTTT
CASTAEMNTEAFF
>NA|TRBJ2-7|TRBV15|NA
TGTGCCACCAGCAGAGAATCGAAGGGGGCCTACGAGCAGTACTTC
CATSRESKGAYEQYF
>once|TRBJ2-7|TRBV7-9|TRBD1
TGTGCCAGCAGCCACCCTGGACAGGGGGGCGAGCAGTACTTC
CASSHPGQGGEQYF
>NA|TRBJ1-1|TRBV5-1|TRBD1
TGCGCCAGCAGTAATGAACAGGGGGGTTTCCCTGAAGCTTTCTTT
CASSNEQGGFPEAFF